The sample holds a few counts of the clone carrying this T cell receptor (beta chain). Its antigen is as yet unknown. TCRdb re-called the 5' RACE reads through MiXCR, storing one row per CDR3 protein. The sample lists hundreds of thousands of distinct CDR3 sequences; about 12% were seen once. Per germline, CDR1 SQVTM and CDR2 ANQGSEA. The CDR3 totals 16 residues. V lost 1 base and J lost 8, with 21 bases in between. The sample originates from a study of CD8 T cells in ankylosing spondylitis. Overall study results and limits: Significant enrichment of disease-linked clones was reportedly seen in matched ankylosing spondylitis synovial fluid. Blood from ankylosing spondylitis patients appeared to carry a characteristic roughly 8-variant TCR beta motif.

This receptor was identified in a male donor with ankylosing spondylitis. The chain links TRBV29-1 to TRBJ2-1, with D perhaps TRBD2 (6 bases). The sample comprised blood, either unsorted or a sorted T cell fraction (not recorded which). The CDR3 loop reads CSVEGEAGGGDDEQFF. CDR3 nucleotides: TGCAGCGTTGAAGGGGAGGCCGGGGGTGGAGACGATGAGCAGTTCTTC.